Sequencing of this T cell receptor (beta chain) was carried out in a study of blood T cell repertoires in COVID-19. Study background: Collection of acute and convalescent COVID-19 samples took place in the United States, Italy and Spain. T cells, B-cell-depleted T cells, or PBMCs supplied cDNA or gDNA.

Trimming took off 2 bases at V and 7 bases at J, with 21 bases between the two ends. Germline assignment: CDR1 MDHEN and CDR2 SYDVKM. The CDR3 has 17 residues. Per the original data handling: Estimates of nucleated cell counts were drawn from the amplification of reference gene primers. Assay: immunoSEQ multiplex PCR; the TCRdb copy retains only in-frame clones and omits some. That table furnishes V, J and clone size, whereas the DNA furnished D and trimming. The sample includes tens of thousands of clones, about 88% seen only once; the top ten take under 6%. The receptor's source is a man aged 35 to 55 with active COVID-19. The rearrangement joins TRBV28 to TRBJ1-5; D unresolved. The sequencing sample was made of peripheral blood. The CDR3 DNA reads TGTGCCAGCAGTTTAACTTGGACCGGGAGGGTAGGGCAGCCCCAGCATTTT. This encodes CASSLTWTGRVGQPQHF.